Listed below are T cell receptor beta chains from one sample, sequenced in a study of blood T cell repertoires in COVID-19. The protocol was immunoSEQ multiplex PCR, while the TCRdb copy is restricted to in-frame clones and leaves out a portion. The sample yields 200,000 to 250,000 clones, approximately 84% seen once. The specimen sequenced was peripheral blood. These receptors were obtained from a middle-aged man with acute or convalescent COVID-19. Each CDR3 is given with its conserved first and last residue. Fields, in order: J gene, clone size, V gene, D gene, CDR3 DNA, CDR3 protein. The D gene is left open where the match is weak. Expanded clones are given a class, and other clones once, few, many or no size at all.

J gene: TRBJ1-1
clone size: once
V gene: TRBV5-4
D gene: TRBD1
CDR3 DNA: TGTGCCAGCAGCCCAAAGACAGGGCCCAACACTGAAGCTTTCTTT
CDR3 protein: CASSPKTGPNTEAFF

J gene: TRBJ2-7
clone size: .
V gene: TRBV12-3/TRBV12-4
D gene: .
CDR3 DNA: TGTGCCAGCAGTGTCAACGGGGGAAACGAGCAGTACTTC
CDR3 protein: CASSVNGGNEQYF

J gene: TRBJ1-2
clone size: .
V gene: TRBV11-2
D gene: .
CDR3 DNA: TGTGCCAGCAGCTTAGTAGGACAGAGCTATGGCTACACCTTC
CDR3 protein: CASSLVGQSYGYTF

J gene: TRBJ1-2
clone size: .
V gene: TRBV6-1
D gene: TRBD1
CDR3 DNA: TGTGCCAGCAGTGGGGACAGGGGCAACCGTGGCTATGGCTACACCTTC
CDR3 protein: CASSGDRGNRGYGYTF

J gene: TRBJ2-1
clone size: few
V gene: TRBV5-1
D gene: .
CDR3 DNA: TGCGCCAGCAGCTTGGATAGCGGCTCCTACAATGAGCAGTTCTTC
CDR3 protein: CASSLDSGSYNEQFF

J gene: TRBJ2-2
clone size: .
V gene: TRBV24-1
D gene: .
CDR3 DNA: TGTGCCACCAAACCCGGGGAAACAAACACCGGGGAGCTGTTTTTT
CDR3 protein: CATKPGETNTGELFF

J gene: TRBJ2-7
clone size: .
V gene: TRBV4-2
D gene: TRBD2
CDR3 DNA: TGTGCCAGCAGCCAAGACGGCCCCTGGGGAGCGGGGGACTCCTACGAGCAGTACTTC
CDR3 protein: CASSQDGPWGAGDSYEQYF

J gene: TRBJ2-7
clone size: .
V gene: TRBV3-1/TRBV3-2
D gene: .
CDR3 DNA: TGTGCCAGCAGCCGAATTCTGACAGCCTCCTACGAGCAGTACTTC
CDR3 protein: CASSRILTASYEQYF

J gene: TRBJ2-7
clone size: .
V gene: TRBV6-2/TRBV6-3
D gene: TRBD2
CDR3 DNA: TGTGCCAGCAGTTACGGGGGGGACCCAATCTCCTACGAGCAGTACTTC
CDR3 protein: CASSYGGDPISYEQYF

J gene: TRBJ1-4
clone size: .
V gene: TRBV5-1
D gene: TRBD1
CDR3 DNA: TGCGCCAGCAGCTTGACGGGACAGGATAATGAAAAACTGTTTTTT
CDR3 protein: CASSLTGQDNEKLFF

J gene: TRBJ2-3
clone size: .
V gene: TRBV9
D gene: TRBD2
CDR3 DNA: TGTGCCAGCAGCCCCCGAAGCGGGGATAACACAGATACGCAGTATTTT
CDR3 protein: CASSPRSGDNTDTQYF

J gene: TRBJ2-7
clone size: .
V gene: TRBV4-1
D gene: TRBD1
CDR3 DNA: TGCGCCAGCAGCCAAGATGAGGGACAGGCCTACGAGCAGTACTTC
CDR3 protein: CASSQDEGQAYEQYF

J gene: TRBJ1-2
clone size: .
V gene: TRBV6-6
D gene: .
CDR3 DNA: TGTGCCAGCAGTTATCAGGGAAACTATGGCTACACCTTC
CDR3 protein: CASSYQGNYGYTF

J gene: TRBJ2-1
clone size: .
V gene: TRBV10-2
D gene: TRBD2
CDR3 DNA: TGCGCCAGCCAAGCGGGGGATTCCTACAATGAGCAGTTCTTC
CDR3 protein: CASQAGDSYNEQFF

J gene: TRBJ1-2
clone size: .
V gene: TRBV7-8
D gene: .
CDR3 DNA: TGTGCCAGCAGCTTAGCGGGGCCCTTAAGGGGAATTAAGAACTATGGCTACACCTTC
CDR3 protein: CASSLAGPLRGIKNYGYTF

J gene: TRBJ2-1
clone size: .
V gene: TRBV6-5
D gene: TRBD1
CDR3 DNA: TGTGCCAGCAGAAACAGGGGCTCGGAGCAGTTCTTC
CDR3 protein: CASRNRGSEQFF

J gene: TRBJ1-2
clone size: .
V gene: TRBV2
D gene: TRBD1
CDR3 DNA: TGTGCCAGCAGGTATACGGACAGGGGATCGGATGGCTACACCTTC
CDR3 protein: CASRYTDRGSDGYTF

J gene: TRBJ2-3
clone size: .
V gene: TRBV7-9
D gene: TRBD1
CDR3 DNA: TGTGCCAGCAGCAAGCAGGGGGAGGATACGCAGTATTTT
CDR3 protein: CASSKQGEDTQYF

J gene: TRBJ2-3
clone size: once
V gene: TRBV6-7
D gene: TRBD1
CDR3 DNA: TGTGCCAGCAGACCCTTTACAACTTGGACAGGGGGCCCCGATACGCAGTATTTT
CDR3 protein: CASRPFTTWTGGPDTQYF

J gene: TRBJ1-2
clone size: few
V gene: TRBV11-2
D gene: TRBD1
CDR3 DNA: TGTGCCAGCAGCGTGGGGACAGGACTCCCCTATGGCTACACCTTC
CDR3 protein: CASSVGTGLPYGYTF

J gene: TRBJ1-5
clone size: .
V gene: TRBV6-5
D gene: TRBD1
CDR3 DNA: TGTGCCAGCAGCCGACAGGGCGGGCAGCCCCAGCATTTT
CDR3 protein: CASSRQGGQPQHF

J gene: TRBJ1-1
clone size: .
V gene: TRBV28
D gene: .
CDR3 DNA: TGTGCCAGCCTCACGAGTAACACTGAAGCTTTCTTT
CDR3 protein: CASLTSNTEAFF